This TCR beta chain comes out of a study of shared clonotypes between healthy human individuals (dated by TCRdb to 2018 to 2021). About the full investigation: The cohort included three men and a couple of women between 18 and 49 years of age. For each donor, CD4 naive and CD4 memory were each run on three plates, CD8 naive on two plates, and CD8 memory on one plate. Blood TCR repertoires of a handful of healthy adults were deeply sequenced to estimate repertoire size and the extent of clonotype sharing between individuals. To increase sequencing depth and limit assay-specific biases, different laboratories used diverse techniques to prepare libraries and sequence TCR repertoires. Per donor, leukapheresis produced somewhere between about 0.8 and 9 billion PBMCs.

Using the deep immunoSEQ assay, TCR CDR3 regions were amplified from genomic DNA by multiplex PCR. For each cell subset, the extracted genomic DNA was distributed evenly across all wells of several immunoSEQ 96-well plates, and each plate served as one replicate. For sorted subsets, 200 to 250 ng of genomic DNA, equivalent to 30,000 or so T cell genomes, went into each replicate PCR. Purified libraries were measured with a Qubit 3.0 fluorometer, size-checked on a Bioanalyzer 2100, and measured again with the KAPA Library Quantification kit. Each immunoSEQ 96-well plate was sequenced on its own single-read 150-cycle Illumina NextSeq 550 flow cell. The study's own analysis went as follows. Because only junctional sequences without quality scores were contained in the immunoSEQ output, filtering matching that applied to full-length reads could not be performed. Sequences were annotated with PyIR, a Python wrapper for IgBLAST v1.9, using IMGT germline references to assign V/J genes and CDR3. Any read was removed if the V/J assignment was weak (E-value above 1e-6), the CDR3 was missing, or the read contained stop codons, out-of-frame junctions, or ambiguous translated residues. V3J clonotypes were defined by identical inferred V gene, J gene, and CDR3 amino acid sequence. The percentage overlap between two repertoires was calculated by dividing the number of shared unique clonotypes by the size of the smaller repertoire. Three approaches were used to assess repertoire richness: RTK rarefaction, the Chao1 estimator, and Recon v2.1 estimates of unobserved clonotypes. Generation probabilities for all TCRbeta clonotypes obtained by the gDNA method from several donors were computed using OLGA. TCRdb holds this immuneACCESS table with in-frame rearrangements only. Some clones are missing; in checked studies, unresolved V genes explain under half, and the rest has no known cause. From that table come the V and J calls and clone size; the DNA was used to work out D and trimming. Present in this sample are approximately 1,500,000 clones, around 97% of which were seen just once. Of the sample, about 1% falls within the top ten clones.

V is clipped by 3 bases and J by 0 bases, and the sequence between their germline boundaries is 6 bases long. CDR1 is given as MNHEY and CDR2 as SMNVEV, both from the germline V gene (reference sequence). Taken from cysteine to phenylalanine, the CDR3 has 14 residues. The only DNA kept is the CDR3, 42 bases in frame from the first base. Donors were healthy HIV-negative adults with no recently reported acute infections or vaccinations. Every donor was a Caucasian adult residing in Nashville, Tennessee, USA. CD4+ T cells were enriched by magnetic negative selection, after which naive cells were positively selected on CD45RA and the negative fraction was taken as the memory subset. After blood collection by leukapheresis, PBMCs were isolated using Ficoll-Histopaque density gradient centrifugation and then cryopreserved in the vapor phase of liquid nitrogen. Purity and quantity of every magnetically sorted T cell population were checked by analytical flow cytometry. Each sorted fraction had its genomic DNA isolated and then quantified by UV absorbance on a Nanodrop 2000c.

Broader findings and caveats from the paper: Pairwise subsampling led to the expectation that sequencing depth would affect the degree of clonotype sharing among donors. The small number of donors limited the genetic and exposure-history diversity represented. Roughly 5% of naive CD4, roughly 3.5% of naive CD8, approximately 2% of memory CD4, and 0.35% to 0.4% of memory CD8 clonotypes were shared across several donors. Larger estimated clonotype richness was generally found for naive subsets than for memory subsets. Clonotypes shared by all four sorted-subset donors showed higher generation probabilities than non-shared clonotypes. Sampling was restricted to blood, and TCR repertoires in tissues likely differ from the TCR repertoires found in blood. Rarefaction of sorted-subset datasets indicated incomplete sequencing despite the large sequencing depth.

For this clone: Its binding antigen is unknown. No qualities accompany the bases; no much larger clone lies one base away.

This clonotype was obtained from a man aged 30-40 years in good health. The material sequenced was naive CD4+ T cells sorted from blood. Reading the label with the study, this specimen's cell subset or site is: CD45RA+ positively selected. The rearrangement joined TRBV27 to TRBJ2-1; the D segment could be TRBD1, given 5 matching bases. The CDR3 loop reads CASSFQGSYNEQFF. The DNA sequence reads TGTGCCAGCAGTTTCCAGGGCTCCTACAATGAGCAGTTCTTC.